This TCR beta chain was retrieved from a study of identical twins. Points from the study as a whole: Possibly, invariant MAIT and iNKT cells partly confounded zero-insertion analyses. Conclusions leaned on cross-sectional statistical analysis and did not track the same donors over time.

Ten or more counts support this clonotype. Its antigen is still unknown. The CDR3 is 14 residues long. Trimming at V came to 4 bases and at J to 6 bases, leaving 5 bases not matched to a gene. Germline V CDR1 and CDR2: SQVTM, ANQGSEA. TCRdb re-called the 5' RACE reads with MiXCR, one entry per CDR3 protein. The data contain about 220,000 distinct CDR3 sequences, 6% to 8.5% of them singletons. The same data also went into a second study, on yellow fever vaccine responses in identical twins.

The chain joins TRBV29-1 to TRBJ2-1, with 11 bases fitting TRBD2. This clonotype was sampled from a woman younger than 35 in good health. Material: CD8+ T cells sorted from blood. The CDR3 region is CSVATSGSGNEQFF. The CDR3 coding sequence is TGCAGCGTTGCCACTAGCGGGAGCGGCAATGAGCAGTTCTTC.